The 30 T cell receptor beta chains below all came from one sample that was sequenced in a study of cytomegalovirus exposure and HLA in healthy donors. The PCR had 60 Vbeta and 13 Jbeta primers. Data came from immunoSEQ multiplex PCR; TCRdb stores just in-frame clones and leaves some out. The sample lists some 150,000 clones, approximately 77% seen once, with roughly 1.5% in the top ten. Sequencing was performed on PBMCs. All receptors derive from a male donor in good health and CMV-seronegative.

The CDR3 DNA follows: TGTGCCAGTAGCAGGGCAGGGTCTCAGCCCCAGCATTTT. It codes for CASSRAGSQPQHF. This chain links TRBV19 with TRBJ1-5; D might be TRBD1 (5 bases). Germline V gives CDR1 LNHDA, CDR2 SQIVND (reference sequence). CDR3 length: 13 residues. The V and J ends lost 6 bases and 6 bases respectively, with 12 bases between them.

J is TRBJ2-1 and V is TRBV28; D may be TRBD1 (6 bases). Germline-derived CDR1 and CDR2 are MDHEN and SYDVKM. The length of the CDR3 is 13 residues. Trimming took 6 bases from V and 4 from J, leaving 10 bases between them. The CDR3 loop reads CASSSGVYNEQFF. Written as DNA, the CDR3 is TGTGCCAGCAGCTCAGGGGTTTACAATGAGCAGTTCTTC.

In nucleotides, the CDR3 is TGTGCCAGCAGCTTGGGGCCTGGGAGTGGCAATGAGCAGTTCTTC. Protein: CASSLGPGSGNEQFF. The chain joins TRBV5-6 to TRBJ2-1, with D possibly TRBD2 on 5 matching bases. This CDR3 comprises 15 residues. V was pared by 0 bases and J by 6 bases, with 13 bases between. Germline CDR1 and CDR2: SGHDT and YYEEEE.

The genes are TRBV5-6 and TRBJ1-2, with D unresolved. The V gene lost 0 bases and the J gene lost 5 bases, with 5 bases spanning the gap. CDR1 and CDR2 (germline): SGHDT, YYEEEE. The CDR3 contains 12 residues. CDR3 sequence reads: CASSLGRYGYTF. The DNA of the CDR3 is TGTGCCAGCAGCTTGGGCAGATATGGCTACACCTTC.

V usage is TRBV9 and J usage is TRBJ2-4; 10 bases are shared with TRBD2. The V segment lost 0 bases and the J segment 5 bases; nucleotides outside the gene matches: 5. Germline V lookup: CDR1 SGDLS, CDR2 YYNGEE. The CDR3 is made up of 16 amino acids. CDR3 DNA: TGTGCCAGCAGCGTAGGCCTAGCGGGAGTTGAAAACATTCAGTACTTC. Protein product: CASSVGLAGVENIQYF.

The V gene is TRBV6-5, the J gene TRBJ1-2; possibly TRBD1 for D (5 bases). V lost 9 bases and J lost 7, with 12 bases in between. Germline CDR1 is MNHEY and CDR2 is SVGAGI. The CDR3 totals 11 residues. The CDR3 sequence is CASEVQGGYTF. The DNA of the CDR3 is TGTGCCAGTGAAGTCCAGGGTGGCTACACCTTC.

CDR3 sequence reads: CAITSQGKGYGYTF. In nucleotides, the CDR3 is TGTGCCATCACTTCACAGGGGAAGGGCTATGGCTACACCTTC. The chain employs TRBV10-3 and TRBJ1-2; 7 bases agree with TRBD1. V lost 7 bases and J lost 4; bases outside the gene matches: 9. The CDR3 extends over 14 amino acids. CDR1 is ENHRY and CDR2 is SYGVKD in the germline V gene.

The chain employs TRBV7-2 and TRBJ1-3; D perhaps matches TRBD1 (6 bases). The CDR3 covers 16 residues. Germline V gene data show CDR1 as SGHTA and CDR2 as FQGNSA. V was shortened by 5 bases and J by 4 bases, with 18 bases between the two germline ends. The CDR3 loop is CASSTHRVSLGNTIYF. CDR3 bases: TGTGCCAGCAGCACGCACAGGGTTAGTTTGGGAAACACCATATATTTT.

This chain links TRBV29-1 with TRBJ2-5; the D gene is possibly TRBD1 (5 bases). In germline, CDR1 is SQVTM, CDR2 ANQGSEA. The CDR3 length is 11 residues. V was cut by 7 bases and J by 5 bases, with 11 bases left in between. The CDR3 nucleotides read TGCAGCGGGACAATGGGGGAGACCCAGTACTTC. Amino acid sequence: CSGTMGETQYF.

The chain is built from TRBV6-1 and TRBJ1-1; TRBD1 aligns across 9 bases. Per germline, CDR1 MNHNS and CDR2 SASEGT. This CDR3 has 14 residues. Trimming removed 3 bases from V and 5 bases from J; junction bases left unmatched: 4. The CDR3 loop is CASSDPGQGTEAFF. CDR3 nucleotides: TGTGCCAGCAGTGATCCGGGACAGGGAACTGAAGCTTTCTTT.

The gene calls are TRBV5-1 and TRBJ2-1, with D possibly matching TRBD2 (7 bases). Germline assignment: CDR1 SGHRS and CDR2 YFSETQ. The ends were cut back, 7 bases at V and 8 bases at J, with 16 bases in the middle. This CDR3 region has 13 residues. The CDR3 DNA reads TGCGCCAGCGGGGGGGACAATACCGATGAGCAGTTCTTC. It specifies CASGGDNTDEQFF.

This chain uses TRBV6-5 with TRBJ2-7; 7 nucleotides line up with TRBD2. This CDR3 region has 15 residues. V lost 5 bases, J lost 2 bases, and 9 bases stayed unmatched. Germline lookup yields CDR1 MNHEY and CDR2 SVGAGI. CDR3 DNA: TGTGCCAGCAGTAAAACGGGGGGATATCCCTACGAGCAGTACTTC. This encodes CASSKTGGYPYEQYF.

The V gene is TRBV2, the J gene TRBJ1-5, with D unclear. Germline CDR1 reads SNHLY; CDR2 reads FYNNEI. This CDR3 spans 21 amino acids. The V end lost 3 bases, the J end lost 0 bases, and 27 bases lay between the germline ends. CDR3 sequence: CASSDILPDAQIARSNQPQHF. DNA of the CDR3: TGTGCCAGCAGTGATATACTACCCGACGCCCAAATAGCTCGTAGCAATCAGCCCCAGCATTTT.

The chain employs TRBV9 and TRBJ2-1; 10 bases match TRBD2. The V and J ends lost 4 bases and 4 bases, in that order; junction bases with no gene match: 8. In germline, CDR1 is SGDLS, CDR2 YYNGEE. This CDR3 has 16 residues. This CDR3 reads CASSSLAGVGYNEQFF. The DNA for the CDR3 is TGTGCCAGCAGCTCCCTAGCGGGAGTAGGTTACAATGAGCAGTTCTTC.

This chain uses TRBV18 with TRBJ2-7; 7 bases agree with TRBD1. CDR3 length equals 14 residues. V shed 3 bases, J shed 7 bases, and the junction held 9 bases outside the gene matches. In germline, CDR1 is KGHSH, CDR2 LQKENI. Here the CDR3 reads CASSPGQPPGEQYF. The CDR3 region has the DNA TGTGCCAGCTCACCGGGACAGCCCCCCGGGGAGCAGTACTTC.

The chain carries TRBV27 and TRBJ2-1, with 10 bases fitting TRBD2. CDR1 and CDR2 from the germline V gene are MNHEY and SMNVEV (reference sequence). V lost 5 bases to trimming and J lost 7 bases; unmatched junction nucleotides: 11. The CDR3 has 16 residues. The CDR3 here is CASSPRVAGGSNEQFF. The CDR3 DNA reads TGTGCCAGCAGTCCACGTGTAGCGGGAGGATCTAATGAGCAGTTCTTC.

The chain has TRBV6-1 and TRBJ2-1; 10 nucleotides align to TRBD2. CDR3 length equals 16 residues. V was pared by 4 bases and J by 3 bases, with 6 bases of the junction left unmatched. Per the germline V gene, CDR1 is MNHNS and CDR2 is SASEGT. The CDR3 sequence is CASSVIASGSYNEQFF. The CDR3 region has the DNA TGTGCCAGCAGTGTTATTGCTAGCGGGAGCTACAATGAGCAGTTCTTC.

J is TRBJ2-7 and V is TRBV5-6; TRBD1 aligns across 7 bases. Trimming took 3 bases from V and 3 from J; bases not matched to a gene: 9. Per germline, CDR1 SGHDT and CDR2 YYEEEE. This CDR3 is built from 15 residues. CDR3: CASSYRQGIYYEQYF. The CDR3 DNA reads as TGTGCCAGCAGCTACCGACAGGGTATCTACTACGAGCAGTACTTC.

The J gene is TRBJ1-2, the V gene TRBV10-3; a possible D gene is TRBD1 (5 bases). CDR1 ENHRY and CDR2 SYGVKD come from the germline V gene. The CDR3 has 16 amino acids. Trimming removed 0 bases at V and 2 bases at J, with 13 bases between. The CDR3 DNA is TGTGCCATCAGTGAGTCCCCTGACAGACCGAACTATGGCTACACCTTC. It codes for CAISESPDRPNYGYTF.

The chain couples TRBV27 to TRBJ2-2; 14 positions match TRBD2. V was clipped by 5 bases and J by 7 bases; unmatched bases: 9. Germline V gene data show CDR1 as MNHEY and CDR2 as SMNVEV (reference sequence). The CDR3 loop spans 17 amino acids. The CDR3 here is CASSRTTSGRAYGELFF. CDR3 bases: TGTGCCAGCAGTAGAACGACTAGCGGGAGGGCCTACGGGGAGCTGTTTTTT.

The chain carries TRBV5-6 and TRBJ2-3; a weak D match, TRBD2 (7 bases). Trimming pared 3 bases from V and 0 bases from J, leaving 8 bases between. Germline V lookup: CDR1 SGHDT, CDR2 YYEEEE. The CDR3 spans 14 residues. CDR3 in DNA: TGTGCCAGCAGCTGGGGGGGCAGCACAGATACGCAGTATTTT. Encoded protein: CASSWGGSTDTQYF. Full variable domain (remainder filled in from reference TRBV5-6 and TRBJ2-3): DAGVTQSPTHLIKTRGQQVTLRCSPKSGHDTVSWYQQALGQGPQFIFQYYEEEERQRGNFPDRFSGHQFPNYSSELNVNALLLGDSALYLCASSWGGSTDTQYFGPGTRLTVL.

The CDR3 DNA sequence: TGTGCCAGCAGCCACTTAACAGGGTCGAACACCGGGGAGCTGTTTTTT. Residues: CASSHLTGSNTGELFF. V gene TRBV11-2 combines with J gene TRBJ2-2; D possibly corresponds to TRBD1 (6 bases). The CDR3 covers 16 residues. The germline V and J ends were trimmed by 5 bases and 0 bases, with 13 bases remaining between them. Germline V CDR1 and CDR2: SGHAT, FQNNGV.

This chain links TRBV9 with TRBJ2-3; 8 bases agree with TRBD1. Germline V lookup: CDR1 SGDLS, CDR2 YYNGEE. The CDR3 length is 15 residues. The junction had 2 bases not matched to a gene; V was cut back by 2 bases and J by 0 bases. CDR3 region: CASSVTGGSTDTQYF. In DNA form, the CDR3 reads TGTGCCAGCAGCGTTACAGGGGGTAGCACAGATACGCAGTATTTT.

This chain links TRBV6-1 with TRBJ1-4; tentatively, D is TRBD1 (5 bases). V lost 2 bases and J lost 3, with 13 bases in between. CDR1 and CDR2 (germline): MNHNS, SASEGT. The CDR3 runs 16 residues. Here the CDR3 DNA reads TGTGCCAGCAGTGAACGTGGACACACGCCTAATGAAAAACTGTTTTTT. It codes for CASSERGHTPNEKLFF.

This sequence joins TRBV5-1 and TRBJ1-2; tentative D call: TRBD1 (5 bases). This CDR3 spans 17 amino acids. The germline CDR1 and CDR2 sequences are SGHRS and YFSETQ. The V gene lost 6 bases and the J gene lost 4 bases, with 25 bases spanning the gap. The DNA of the CDR3 is TGCGCCAGCACCTCCTTCCAGGGAGGGGTGGGTAGCTATGGCTACACCTTC. The encoded protein is CASTSFQGGVGSYGYTF.

The chain joins TRBV7-9 to TRBJ2-7; a weak D match, TRBD2 (5 bases). V was clipped by 3 bases and J by 7 bases, with 13 bases between them. The CDR3 spans 13 residues. Germline V gene lookup returns CDR1 SEHNR and CDR2 FQNEAQ (reference sequence). CDR3 coding DNA: TGTGCCAGCAGCTTTCTTGGGTCGGGGGAGCAGTACTTC. This codes for CASSFLGSGEQYF. Filled out from reference TRBV7-9 and TRBJ2-7, the complete variable domain reads DTGVSQNPRHKITKRGQNVTFRCDPISEHNRLYWYRQTLGQGPEFLTYFQNEAQLEKSRLLSDRFSAERPKGSFSTLEIQRTEQGDSAMYLCASSFLGSGEQYFGPGTRLTVT.

The chain has TRBV7-9 and TRBJ2-4; D perhaps matches TRBD2 (6 bases). This CDR3 region has 17 residues. V lost 1 base and J 3 bases, leaving 16 bases between the germline ends. CDR1 and CDR2 (germline): SEHNR, FQNEAQ (reference sequence). CDR3 bases: TGTGCCAGCAGCTTAGGGTTTTTTGGAGGGGACAAAAACATTCAGTACTTC. Translated: CASSLGFFGGDKNIQYF. Filled out from reference TRBV7-9 and TRBJ2-4, the complete variable domain reads DTGVSQNPRHKITKRGQNVTFRCDPISEHNRLYWYRQTLGQGPEFLTYFQNEAQLEKSRLLSDRFSAERPKGSFSTLEIQRTEQGDSAMYLCASSLGFFGGDKNIQYFGAGTRLSVL.

This chain connects TRBV4-1 to TRBJ2-2; 7 bases are a match to TRBD1. CDR3 length: 15 residues. After removal of 4 bases from V and 5 bases from J, the junction contained 7 bases not matched to a gene. Germline V lookup: CDR1 MGHRA, CDR2 YSYEKL. CDR3 bases: TGCGCCAGCAGCCGGAATACAGGGGATACCGGGGAGCTGTTTTTT. The encoded protein is CASSRNTGDTGELFF.

J is TRBJ1-3 and V is TRBV11-2; 8 nucleotides align to TRBD1. V lost 5 bases, J lost 5 bases, and 5 bases stayed unmatched. The CDR3 contains 14 residues. Per germline, CDR1 SGHAT and CDR2 FQNNGV. The CDR3 nucleotides are TGTGCCAGCAGCCTCGACAGGGGTAGAAACACCATATATTTT. This gives the protein CASSLDRGRNTIYF.

The V and J genes are TRBV7-2 and TRBJ2-4; 7 nucleotides agree with TRBD2. CDR3 size: 15 residues. Unmatched junction bases numbered 8, after V lost 0 bases and J lost 9 bases. Germline V gives CDR1 SGHTA, CDR2 FQGNSA. As DNA, the CDR3 is TGTGCCAGCAGCTTAGCGCTCGGACCGGGGGGCATTCAGTACTTC. It codes for CASSLALGPGGIQYF.